These 18 T cell receptor beta chains were all obtained from the same sample, sequenced in a study of CD8 T cells in Susac syndrome. Reverse transcription of roughly 0.45 to 1 ug RNA was performed with random hexamers. MiXCR was run by TCRdb on the immunoSEQ multiplex PCR reads, yielding one entry per CDR3 protein. Counted here are 120,000 to 150,000 distinct CDR3 sequences, nearly 95% occurring once; the ten biggest clones make up roughly 0.29%. Sequencing was done on a sample of CD8+ T cells from PBMCs. These receptors were taken from a human donor in good health.

V usage is TRBV5-8 and J usage is TRBJ2-1; the D is unclear. This CDR3 comprises 13 residues. V lost 0 bases and J lost 10, with 11 bases in between. Germline values: CDR1 SGHTS, CDR2 YDEGEE. CDR3 DNA: TGTGCCAGCAGCTTGGATGATCTGGGCGAGCAGTTCTTC. The encoded protein is CASSLDDLGEQFF.

CDR3 in amino acids: CASSVAGRLDYEQFF. CDR3 DNA sequence: TGTGCCAGCAGCGTAGCCGGCCGACTAGACTATGAGCAGTTCTTC. The chain employs TRBV9 and TRBJ2-1; D possibly corresponds to TRBD2 (6 bases). Germline V CDR1 and CDR2: SGDLS, YYNGEE. This CDR3 has 15 residues. Deletions cut 0 bases from V and 8 bases from J, with 15 bases between.

The V and J genes are TRBV6-2 or TRBV6-3 and TRBJ2-7; unclear D gene. Trimming pared 6 bases from V and 0 bases from J, leaving 9 bases between. Germline values: CDR1 MNHEY, CDR2 SVGEGT. The CDR3 length is 13 residues. CDR3 in DNA: TGTGCCAGCAGACTTACTCGCTCCTACGAGCAGTACTTC. Its translation: CASRLTRSYEQYF.

The chain links TRBV4-3 to TRBJ2-4; TRBD1 matches at 8 bases. The CDR3 contains 15 residues. The germline CDR1 and CDR2 sequences are LGHNA and YSLEER. V was pared by 5 bases and J by 2 bases, with 5 bases of the junction left unmatched. The CDR3 coding sequence is TGCGCCAGCAGCACGACAGGGGATCCCAAAAACATTCAGTACTTC. It yields the protein CASSTTGDPKNIQYF.

The V gene is TRBV29-1, the J gene TRBJ2-1; perhaps TRBD1 as D (6 bases). The germline V gene has CDR1 SQVTM and CDR2 ANQGSEA. This CDR3 is built from 17 residues. V was clipped by 0 bases and J by 10 bases, with 25 bases between them. The DNA for the CDR3 is TGCAGCGTTGAAGAGTTCAGGGGATCCGGCTCGGTAGGAGAGCAGTTCTTC. Its translation is CSVEEFRGSGSVGEQFF.

The V gene is TRBV27, the J gene TRBJ2-3, with 13 bases that match TRBD2. In germline, CDR1 is MNHEY, CDR2 SMNVEV (reference sequence). This CDR3 has 14 amino acids. V lost 6 bases, J lost 8 bases, and 5 bases stayed unmatched. The DNA of the CDR3 is TGTGCCAGCAGGGGGACTAGCGGGATTGTTACGCAGTATTTT. Protein sequence: CASRGTSGIVTQYF.

This rearrangement joins TRBV19 to TRBJ1-5; D unresolved. Germline V gene lookup returns CDR1 LNHDA and CDR2 SQIVND (reference sequence). CDR3 size: 15 residues. The V and J ends lost 8 bases and 5 bases respectively, with 19 bases between them. In nucleotides, the CDR3 is TGTGCCAGTGGGCCCGGAATCGGAATCGATCAGCCCCAGCATTTT. It encodes CASGPGIGIDQPQHF.

The chain joins TRBV30 to TRBJ1-2; 7 bases align to TRBD1. V shed 6 bases, J shed 2 bases, and the junction held 6 bases outside the gene matches. Germline values: CDR1 GTSNPN, CDR2 SVGIG (reference sequence). The CDR3 extends over 13 amino acids. The CDR3 DNA reads as TGTGCCTGCTTACAGGGGACAAACTATGGCTACACCTTC. This sequence encodes CACLQGTNYGYTF.

This clonotype came up once. The chain links TRBV27 to TRBJ2-1; 8 bases are shared with TRBD2. Losses at the gene ends were 7 bases for V and 7 bases for J; bases not matched to a gene: 15. The CDR3 runs 16 residues. Germline V gene sequence: CDR1 MNHEY, CDR2 SMNVEV (reference sequence). The CDR3 region is CASKPMISGSRNEQFF. As DNA, the CDR3 is TGTGCCAGCAAACCCATGATAAGCGGGAGTAGGAATGAGCAGTTCTTC.

This clonotype showed up just once. The chain joins TRBV19 to TRBJ2-2; D not certain. V lost 3 bases and J lost 7, with 9 bases in between. This CDR3 has 13 amino acids. CDR1 and CDR2 from the germline V gene are LNHDA and SQIVND (reference sequence). The CDR3 DNA reads TGTGCCAGTAGTATCGTGACGGACGGGGAGCTGTTTTTT. Its translation is CASSIVTDGELFF.

The rearrangement joins TRBV9 to TRBJ2-1; TRBD2 matches 9 bases. CDR3 length equals 15 residues. The junction had 7 bases not matched to a gene; V was cut back by 0 bases and J by 9 bases. Per the germline V gene, CDR1 is SGDLS and CDR2 is YYNGEE. CDR3 coding DNA: TGTGCCAGCAGCGTAGTGGTAGCGGGAGTTGGTGAGCAGTTCTTC. This sequence encodes CASSVVVAGVGEQFF.

The chain joins TRBV12-3 or TRBV12-4 to TRBJ2-5; TRBD2 matches 10 bases. Losses at the gene ends were 3 bases for V and 0 bases for J; bases not matched to a gene: 4. The CDR3 has 16 amino acids. In DNA form, the CDR3 reads TGTGCCAGCAGTTTCTGGCTAGCGGGGGACCAAGAGACCCAGTACTTC. It is translated as CASSFWLAGDQETQYF.

V usage is TRBV20-1 and J usage is TRBJ1-2; 9 bases align to TRBD1. Germline-derived CDR1 and CDR2 are DFQATT and SNEGSKA (reference sequence). V was clipped by 5 bases and J by 8 bases; unmatched bases: 12. The CDR3 sequence is 14 residues long. CDR3 DNA: TGCAGTGCTTTCCCCGGGGACAGGGTGGAAGGCTACACCTTC. It specifies CSAFPGDRVEGYTF.

The chain is built from TRBV19 and TRBJ1-1; no reliable D call. The CDR3 extends over 11 amino acids. V was clipped by 9 bases and J by 3 bases, with 8 bases between them. CDR1 LNHDA and CDR2 SQIVND come from the germline V gene (reference sequence). CDR3 residues: CASGRDTEAFF. CDR3 sequence (DNA): TGTGCCAGCGGACGTGACACTGAAGCTTTCTTT.

This clonotype came up once. The chain links TRBV3-1 to TRBJ1-1; 9 nucleotides align to TRBD1. Losses at the gene ends were 1 base for V and 1 base for J; bases not matched to a gene: 10. CDR3 size: 18 residues. The germline V gene has CDR1 LGHDT and CDR2 YNNKEL (reference sequence). CDR3 protein: CASSQVTLSDRGNTEAFF. CDR3 in DNA: TGTGCCAGCAGCCAAGTCACACTTTCGGACAGGGGGAACACTGAAGCTTTCTTT.

This clonotype turned up a few times. V gene TRBV9 combines with J gene TRBJ1-5; D gene ambiguous. CDR3 length: 13 residues. The germline CDR1 and CDR2 sequences are SGDLS and YYNGEE. Trimming shortened V by 0 bases and J by 2 bases, and 3 bases separated the two germline ends. The CDR3 sequence: CASSVDGNQPQHF. The CDR3 DNA is TGTGCCAGCAGCGTAGACGGCAATCAGCCCCAGCATTTT.

The rearrangement links TRBV27 to TRBJ2-5; 8 bases are shared with TRBD2. Germline V CDR1 and CDR2: MNHEY, SMNVEV (reference sequence). J lost 10 bases, V lost 3 bases, and 13 bases had no gene match. CDR3 length equals 15 residues. The chain's CDR3 is CASSLGEWDREGQYF. The CDR3, as DNA: TGTGCCAGCAGTTTGGGAGAATGGGACCGGGAGGGCCAGTACTTC.

The rearrangement uses TRBV9 and TRBJ1-5, with TRBD1 identical over 8 bases. Germline-derived CDR1 and CDR2 are SGDLS and YYNGEE. This CDR3 has 15 residues. J lost 4 bases, V lost 0 bases, and 3 bases had no gene match. Here the CDR3 DNA reads TGTGCCAGCAGCGTAGACTACAGGGGGAATCAGCCCCAGCATTTT. Translating it yields CASSVDYRGNQPQHF.